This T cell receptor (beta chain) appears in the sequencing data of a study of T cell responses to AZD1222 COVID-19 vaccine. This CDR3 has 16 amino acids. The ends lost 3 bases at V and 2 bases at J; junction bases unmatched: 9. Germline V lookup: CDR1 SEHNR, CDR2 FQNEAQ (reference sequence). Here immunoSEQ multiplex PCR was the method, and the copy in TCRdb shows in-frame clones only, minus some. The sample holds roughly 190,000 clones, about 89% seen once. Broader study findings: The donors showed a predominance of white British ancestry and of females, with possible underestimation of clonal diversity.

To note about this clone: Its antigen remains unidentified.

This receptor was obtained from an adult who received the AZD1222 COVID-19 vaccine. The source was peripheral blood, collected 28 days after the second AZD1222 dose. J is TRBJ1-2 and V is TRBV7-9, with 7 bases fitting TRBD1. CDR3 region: CASSLGGQAANYGYTF. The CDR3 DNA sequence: TGTGCCAGCAGCTTGGGAGGACAGGCGGCAAACTATGGCTACACCTTC. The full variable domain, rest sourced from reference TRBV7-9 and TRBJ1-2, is DTGVSQNPRHKITKRGQNVTFRCDPISEHNRLYWYRQTLGQGPEFLTYFQNEAQLEKSRLLSDRFSAERPKGSFSTLEIQRTEQGDSAMYLCASSLGGQAANYGYTFGSGTRLTVV.